These T cell receptor beta chains were read from a single sample in a study of Tregs in tolerant kidney transplant recipients. This table comes from immunoSEQ multiplex PCR, and its TCRdb copy is limited to in-frame clones, with some not included. The table lists about 77,000 clones, 98% of them singletons. Material: CD4+ T cells from blood, obtained before the transplant. The receptors shown here come from a human donor who received a combined kidney and bone marrow transplant. The CDR3 runs from the conserved cysteine through the conserved F or W. A D gene is named only where the DNA matches it firmly. The listing skips clone size in some rows; elsewhere it reads once, few, many or a size class.

j_gene | abundance | v_gene | d_gene | CDR3nt | CDR3aa
TRBJ2-1 | NA | TRBV5-4 | NA | TGTGCCAGCAGCCCCGAGCGGCGTGCCTACAATGAGCAGTTCTTC | CASSPERRAYNEQFF
TRBJ1-1 | NA | TRBV19 | NA | TGTGCCAGTAGTAGGCTTGACACTGAAGCTTTCTTT | CASSRLDTEAFF
TRBJ2-5 | NA | TRBV25-1 | TRBD1 | TGTGCCAGCAGTGAATATCTGACTCCGGGACAGGGGGAGACCCAGTACTTC | CASSEYLTPGQGETQYF
TRBJ2-2 | NA | TRBV7-3 | NA | TGTGCCAGCAGCCCCCCCTCCCCCGGGGAGCTGTTTTTT | CASSPPSPGELFF
TRBJ2-7 | NA | TRBV5-1 | NA | TGCGCCAGCAGCCCCAGGACAGAAACCTACGAGCAGTACTTC | CASSPRTETYEQYF
TRBJ1-5 | NA | TRBV18 | NA | TGTGCCAGCAATTCGAACGGGGGAATTAGCAATCAGCCCCAGCATTTT | CASNSNGGISNQPQHF
TRBJ2-1 | once | TRBV19 | TRBD1 | TGTGCCAGTAGTATCAGGGGGATCAATGAGCAGTTCTTC | CASSIRGINEQFF
TRBJ2-5 | NA | TRBV5-4 | TRBD2 | TGTGCCAGCAGCGGGAGGACTAGCGGGAGGGGAGAGACCCAGTACTTC | CASSGRTSGRGETQYF
TRBJ2-4 | NA | TRBV4-2 | TRBD1 | TGTGCCAGCAGCCCCTCCGCGCCGTTTCGGACAGGGGGCAAAAACATTCAGTACTTC | CASSPSAPFRTGGKNIQYF
TRBJ1-3 | NA | TRBV28 | NA | TGTGCCAGCAGGTCCCCAGGGTATCAAGGGACTGGAAACACCATATATTTT | CASRSPGYQGTGNTIYF
TRBJ1-2 | NA | TRBV28 | NA | TGTGCCAGTCGGACAGCCAACTATGGCTACACCTTC | CASRTANYGYTF
TRBJ2-3 | NA | TRBV11-1 | TRBD2 | TGTGCCAGCAGCCCGGGACTAGCGGGGGGGCACGCAGATACGCAGTATTTT | CASSPGLAGGHADTQYF
TRBJ2-3 | NA | TRBV7-2 | NA | TGTGCCAGCAGCACAGGGCTAGATACGCAGTATTTT | CASSTGLDTQYF
TRBJ2-2 | NA | TRBV6-5 | NA | TGTGCCAGCAGTTACTCAGGACATACCCTACCCGGGGAGCTGTTTTTT | CASSYSGHTLPGELFF
TRBJ2-7 | NA | TRBV6-1 | TRBD2 | TGTGCCAGCACTAGCGGGAGAGACTACGAGCAGTACTTC | CASTSGRDYEQYF
TRBJ1-2 | NA | TRBV30 | TRBD1 | TGTGCCTATACAATAGACAGGGTCGTCTATGGCTACACCTTC | CAYTIDRVVYGYTF
TRBJ2-1 | once | TRBV5-4 | NA | TGTGCCAGCAGCTCGTCACCGAGCGGGCAAAACAATGAGCAGTTCTTC | CASSSSPSGQNNEQFF
TRBJ1-6 | NA | TRBV9 | NA | TGTGCCAGCAGCGTAGATGAGCCCGAGAACGGGGCACCCCTCCACTTT | CASSVDEPENGAPLHF
TRBJ1-3 | NA | TRBV5-1 | TRBD1 | TGCGCCAGCAGCATACCACAGGGGCGGAGGTCTGGAAACACCATATATTTT | CASSIPQGRRSGNTIYF
TRBJ1-6 | NA | TRBV4-1 | NA | TGCGCCAGCAGTAAACAGGGCTTCGGTCAGGATAATTCACCCCTCCACTTT | CASSKQGFGQDNSPLHF
TRBJ2-7 | NA | TRBV5-1 | TRBD1 | TGCGCCAGCAGCCCAACCTCGACAGGGAACGAGCAGTACTTC | CASSPTSTGNEQYF
TRBJ1-2 | once | TRBV10-3 | NA | TGTGCCTTAAAGGGCGGGCTCTATGGCTACACCTTC | CALKGGLYGYTF
TRBJ1-1 | NA | TRBV13 | NA | TGTGCCAGCAGTCAACGCGGGGGGATTGAAGCTTTCTTT | CASSQRGGIEAFF
TRBJ2-7 | NA | TRBV5-1 | TRBD1 | TGCGCCAGCAGCTTGGATGGGACAGGGGCGAGGGAGCAGTACTTC | CASSLDGTGAREQYF
TRBJ1-4 | NA | TRBV6-1 | NA | TGTGCCAGCAGTGAAGTTGGACCTAGGGAGGGAAAACTGTTTTTT | CASSEVGPREGKLFF
TRBJ2-1 | NA | TRBV7-3 | TRBD2 | TGTGCCAGCAGCAGCGGACCGGGAGGTCCTTTGGATGAGCAGTTCTTC | CASSSGPGGPLDEQFF
TRBJ2-1 | NA | TRBV4-2 | TRBD2 | TGTGCCAGCAGCCAAGATTCCCCACTAGCGGGGTACTACAATGAGCAGTTCTTC | CASSQDSPLAGYYNEQFF
TRBJ2-5 | NA | TRBV2 | NA | TGTGCCAGCAGTCAGGACTACTGGGACCAGTACTTC | CASSQDYWDQYF
TRBJ1-5 | NA | TRBV28 | NA | TGTGCCAGCAGATCGCGGACAGCATATAGCAATCAGCCCCAGCATTTT | CASRSRTAYSNQPQHF
TRBJ2-3 | NA | TRBV15 | TRBD2 | TGTGCCTCGCTGAGGGGCCTAGCGGGGAGCACAGATACGCAGTATTTT | CASLRGLAGSTDTQYF